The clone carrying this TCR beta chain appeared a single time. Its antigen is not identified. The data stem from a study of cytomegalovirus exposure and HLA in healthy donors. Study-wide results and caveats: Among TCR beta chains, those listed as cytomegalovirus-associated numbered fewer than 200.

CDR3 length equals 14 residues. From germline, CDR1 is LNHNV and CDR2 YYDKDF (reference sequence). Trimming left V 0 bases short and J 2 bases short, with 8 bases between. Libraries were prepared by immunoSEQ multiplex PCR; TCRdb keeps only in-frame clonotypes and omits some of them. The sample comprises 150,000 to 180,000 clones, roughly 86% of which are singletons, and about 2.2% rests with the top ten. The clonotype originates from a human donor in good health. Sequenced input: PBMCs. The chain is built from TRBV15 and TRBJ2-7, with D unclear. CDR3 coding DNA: TGTGCCACCAGCAGAGATGGAGTTACCTACGAGCAGTACTTC. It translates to CATSRDGVTYEQYF. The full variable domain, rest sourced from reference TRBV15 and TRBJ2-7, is DAMVIQNPRYQVTQFGKPVTLSCSQTLNHNVMYWYQQKSSQAPKLLFHYYDKDFNNEADTPDNFQSRRPNTSFCFLDIRSPGLGDTAMYLCATSRDGVTYEQYFGPGTRLTVT.